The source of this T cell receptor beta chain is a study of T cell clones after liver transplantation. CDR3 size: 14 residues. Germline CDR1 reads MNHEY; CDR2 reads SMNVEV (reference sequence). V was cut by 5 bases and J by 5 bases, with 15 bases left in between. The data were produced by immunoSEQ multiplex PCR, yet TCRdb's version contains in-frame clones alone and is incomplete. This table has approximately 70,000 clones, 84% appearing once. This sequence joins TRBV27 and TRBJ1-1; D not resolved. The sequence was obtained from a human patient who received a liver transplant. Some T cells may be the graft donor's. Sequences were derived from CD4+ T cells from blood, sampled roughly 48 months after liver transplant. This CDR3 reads CASSPWGIGTEAFF. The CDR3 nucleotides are TGTGCCAGCAGTCCGTGGGGTATTGGAACTGAAGCTTTCTTT.